This entry lists 23 T cell receptor beta chains sequenced from one sample in a study of cytomegalovirus exposure and HLA in healthy donors. PCR used 60 Vbeta primers and 13 Jbeta primers. The data were produced by immunoSEQ multiplex PCR, yet TCRdb's version contains in-frame clones alone and is incomplete. Seen here are some 210,000 clones, about four fifths observed once, and the top ten hold roughly a tenth. The specimen was PBMCs. The origin of the receptors is a woman between 50 and 59 years old in good health and CMV-seropositive.

V is TRBV4-1 and J is TRBJ1-4; TRBD1 might be the D (5 bases). Deletions cut 4 bases from V and 11 bases from J, with 23 bases between. CDR3 length: 16 amino acids. Germline V gives CDR1 MGHRA, CDR2 YSYEKL. This CDR3 reads CASSPSQGLLQGKLFF. CDR3 bases: TGCGCCAGCAGCCCCAGTCAGGGACTGCTACAAGGCAAACTGTTTTTT.

The chain employs TRBV7-9 and TRBJ2-1; 10 positions match TRBD1. The germline V gene encodes CDR1 SEHNR and CDR2 FQNEAQ (reference sequence). The CDR3 covers 16 residues. Unmatched junction bases numbered 14, after V lost 6 bases and J lost 9 bases. CDR3 in DNA: TGTGCCAGCAGAACGAATGACAGGGGGCTCTTTAGTGAGCAGTTCTTC. Its protein product is CASRTNDRGLFSEQFF.

This chain links TRBV4-3 with TRBJ2-3; 13 nucleotides line up with TRBD2. V lost 5 bases, J lost 2 bases, and 7 bases stayed unmatched. CDR1 is LGHNA and CDR2 is YSLEER in the germline V gene. The CDR3 loop spans 17 amino acids. This chain's CDR3 is CASSTGLAGALTDTQYF. The CDR3 DNA follows: TGCGCCAGCAGCACCGGACTAGCGGGGGCCCTCACAGATACGCAGTATTTT.

The chain uses TRBV9 and TRBJ2-3, with D unresolved. Trimming took off 4 bases at V and 7 bases at J, with 10 bases between the two ends. The germline gives CDR1 SGDLS, CDR2 YYNGEE. The CDR3 has 12 amino acids. The CDR3 reads CASSSPPNTQYF. The DNA of the CDR3 is TGTGCCAGCAGCTCCCCCCCAAATACGCAGTATTTT.

The gene calls are TRBV6-5 and TRBJ1-5, with D unclear. Germline V lookup: CDR1 MNHEY, CDR2 SVGAGI. Trimming left V 8 bases short and J 7 bases short, with 12 bases between. The CDR3 extends over 12 amino acids. The CDR3 protein is CASVALLQPQHF. The CDR3 nucleotides are TGTGCCAGCGTAGCGTTGCTCCAGCCCCAGCATTTT.

The V call is TRBV5-1, the J call TRBJ2-5; 12 bases agree with TRBD2. Germline-derived CDR1 and CDR2 are SGHRS and YFSETQ. The CDR3 spans 16 residues. Trimming at V came to 2 bases and at J to 12 bases, leaving 14 bases not matched to a gene. CDR3 sequence reads: CASSLHLTSGGTTEYF. DNA of the CDR3: TGCGCCAGCAGCTTACACTTGACTAGCGGGGGAACCACCGAGTACTTC.

The genes are TRBV30 and TRBJ1-5; TRBD1 is a possible D gene (5 bases). There are 13 residues in the CDR3. V lost 2 bases and J lost 4, with 9 bases in between. CDR1 is GTSNPN, CDR2 SVGIG, per germline (reference sequence). In DNA form, the CDR3 reads TGTGCCTGGAGTAGACAGACGAATCAGCCCCAGCATTTT. Its protein product is CAWSRQTNQPQHF.

The chain is built from TRBV5-1 and TRBJ1-5; D is undetermined. Germline assignment: CDR1 SGHRS and CDR2 YFSETQ. V gave up 9 bases and J gave up 7 bases, with 14 bases separating them. The CDR3 contains 12 residues. The CDR3 DNA reads as TGCGCCAACACCCCCCCTAGGCAGCCCCAGCATTTT. This translates into CANTPPRQPQHF.

J is TRBJ1-3 and V is TRBV5-4; D is unresolved. Germline CDR1 SGHNT, CDR2 YYREEE (reference sequence). The CDR3 loop spans 14 amino acids. The germline V and J ends were trimmed by 0 bases and 3 bases, with 7 bases remaining between them. DNA for the CDR3: TGTGCCAGCAGCTTGGTGGGAGATGGAAACACCATATATTTT. The encoded protein is CASSLVGDGNTIYF. The full variable domain, in which reference TRBV5-4 and TRBJ1-3 provide the parts outside the CDR3, is ETGVTQSPTHLIKTRGQQVTLRCSSQSGHNTVSWYQQALGQGPQFIFQYYREEENGRGNFPPRFSGLQFPNYSSELNVNALELDDSALYLCASSLVGDGNTIYFGEGSWLTVV.

The chain's CDR3 is CASSLFVGGANTGELFF. CDR3 DNA: TGTGCCAGCAGCTTATTTGTAGGGGGCGCGAACACCGGGGAGCTGTTTTTT. The chain has TRBV7-9 and TRBJ2-2; TRBD1 aligns across 7 bases. The CDR3 sequence is 17 residues long. Trimming cost V 2 bases and J 0 bases; bases outside gene matches: 6. Germline CDR1 is SEHNR and CDR2 is FQNEAQ (reference sequence).

The chain carries TRBV6-6 and TRBJ2-3; D unresolved. Trimming removed 1 base at V and 2 bases at J, with 4 bases between. The length of the CDR3 is 13 residues. In germline, CDR1 is MNHNY, CDR2 SVGAGI (reference sequence). The CDR3 loop is CASSYLDTDTQYF. DNA of the CDR3: TGTGCCAGCAGTTACTTAGACACAGATACGCAGTATTTT.

Only one count was recorded for this clone. V gene TRBV2 combines with J gene TRBJ2-1; TRBD2 matches 14 bases. The germline V gene has CDR1 SNHLY and CDR2 FYNNEI. V lost 10 bases, J lost 3 bases, and 11 bases stayed unmatched. This CDR3 is 17 amino acids long. The CDR3 reads CATGTSGGTWGYNEQFF. CDR3 bases: TGTGCCACTGGGACTAGCGGGGGAACGTGGGGCTACAATGAGCAGTTCTTC.

This chain uses TRBV9 with TRBJ2-5; 9 bases align to TRBD1. The ends lost 4 bases at V and 4 bases at J; junction bases unmatched: 14. CDR1 is SGDLS, CDR2 YYNGEE, per germline. The CDR3 runs to 17 residues. CDR3 DNA: TGTGCCAGCAGCTCCCCCGCGGGACAGGGTGGCAGAGAGACCCAGTACTTC. Encoded protein: CASSSPAGQGGRETQYF.

Only a few counts were recorded for this clone. The genes are TRBV7-2 and TRBJ2-1; 11 bases agree with TRBD1. Germline assignment: CDR1 SGHTA and CDR2 FQGNSA. Germline trimming cut 4 bases from V and 8 bases from J; bases unmatched to any gene: 10. The CDR3 has 16 residues. The CDR3 nucleotides are TGTGCCAGCAGCTGGACCGGGACAGGGGGTTTTGATGAGCAGTTCTTC. Translated: CASSWTGTGGFDEQFF. Full variable domain (missing parts from reference TRBV7-2 and TRBJ2-1): GAGVSQSPSNKVTEKGKDVELRCDPISGHTALYWYRQSLGQGLEFLIYFQGNSAPDKSGLPSDRFSAERTGGSVSTLTIQRTQQEDSAVYLCASSWTGTGGFDEQFFGPGTRLTVL.

The J gene is TRBJ2-7, the V gene TRBV11-3; TRBD1 is a possible D gene (6 bases). Trimming stripped 5 bases from V and 2 bases from J, with 10 bases between. Germline V gene sequence: CDR1 SGHNT, CDR2 YENEEA. This CDR3 is built from 13 residues. In DNA form, the CDR3 reads TGTGCCAGCAGCAGGGACACTCCCTACGAGCAGTACTTC. Amino acids: CASSRDTPYEQYF.

As DNA, the CDR3 is TGTGCCAGTAGTGCCCAGATAGGGGTTTCGGCTGAAGCTTTCTTT. This encodes CASSAQIGVSAEAFF. This chain links TRBV19 with TRBJ1-1; perhaps TRBD1 as D (5 bases). The V end lost 5 bases, the J end lost 6 bases, and 19 bases lay between the germline ends. CDR1 LNHDA and CDR2 SQIVND come from the germline V gene (reference sequence). The CDR3 length is 15 residues.

The gene calls are TRBV27 and TRBJ1-1, with 7 bases aligning to TRBD1. Germline V lookup: CDR1 MNHEY, CDR2 SMNVEV (reference sequence). Trimming removed 6 bases from V and 6 bases from J; junction bases left unmatched: 4. The CDR3 loop spans 12 amino acids. The CDR3 DNA is TGTGCCAGCAGAGGACAGGACGCTGAAGCTTTCTTT. Protein product: CASRGQDAEAFF.

The genes are TRBV27 and TRBJ2-3; 12 bases align to TRBD2. J was trimmed by 0 bases and V by 5 bases; bases with no gene match: 6. Germline lookup yields CDR1 MNHEY and CDR2 SMNVEV (reference sequence). This CDR3 has 17 amino acids. In nucleotides, the CDR3 is TGTGCCAGCAGTCCTACGACTAGCGGGGGAAGCACAGATACGCAGTATTTT. It translates to CASSPTTSGGSTDTQYF.

Regarding this clone: This same CDR3 is encoded by further DNA sequences in the sample. The CDR3 bases are TGTGCCAGCAGGACAGGGAGTAATCAGCCCCAGCATTTT. It encodes CASRTGSNQPQHF. This chain links TRBV6-1 with TRBJ1-5; 7 positions agree with TRBD1. The germline CDR1 and CDR2 sequences are MNHNS and SASEGT. After removal of 6 bases from V and 4 bases from J, the junction contained 3 bases not matched to a gene. This CDR3 comprises 13 residues.

The rearrangement links TRBV4-1 to TRBJ2-5; perhaps TRBD2 as D (7 bases). The V gene's germline CDR1 is MGHRA and CDR2 YSYEKL. The CDR3 totals 14 residues. V was clipped by 5 bases and J by 1 base, with 11 bases between them. The CDR3 is CASSVRGAQETQYF. DNA of the CDR3: TGCGCCAGCAGCGTCCGGGGGGCCCAAGAGACCCAGTACTTC.

The genes are TRBV5-4 and TRBJ1-4; a possible D gene is TRBD1 (6 bases). V dropped 0 bases and J dropped 0 bases, with 9 bases sitting between them. Germline assignment: CDR1 SGHNT and CDR2 YYREEE (reference sequence). This CDR3 has 16 amino acids. CDR3 sequence: CASSLGSGATNEKLFF. CDR3 nucleotide sequence: TGTGCCAGCAGCTTGGGCTCAGGGGCAACTAATGAAAAACTGTTTTTT.

V usage is TRBV6-4 and J usage is TRBJ1-6; D unclear. CDR3 length: 13 residues. The V gene's germline CDR1 is MRHNA and CDR2 SNTAGT. V lost 5 bases and J lost 7, with 9 bases in between. The DNA for the CDR3 is TGTGCCAGCAGTTACCAGAACAATTCACCCCTCCACTTT. This encodes CASSYQNNSPLHF.

This clone was picked up a small number of times. V gene TRBV29-1 combines with J gene TRBJ1-1; 8 nucleotides line up with TRBD1. Germline assignment: CDR1 SQVTM and CDR2 ANQGSEA. J was trimmed by 8 bases and V by 6 bases; bases with no gene match: 5. This CDR3 is 11 amino acids long. The CDR3 DNA reads as TGCAGCGTAGCCGGGACAGGCGAAGCTTTCTTT. Its protein is CSVAGTGEAFF.